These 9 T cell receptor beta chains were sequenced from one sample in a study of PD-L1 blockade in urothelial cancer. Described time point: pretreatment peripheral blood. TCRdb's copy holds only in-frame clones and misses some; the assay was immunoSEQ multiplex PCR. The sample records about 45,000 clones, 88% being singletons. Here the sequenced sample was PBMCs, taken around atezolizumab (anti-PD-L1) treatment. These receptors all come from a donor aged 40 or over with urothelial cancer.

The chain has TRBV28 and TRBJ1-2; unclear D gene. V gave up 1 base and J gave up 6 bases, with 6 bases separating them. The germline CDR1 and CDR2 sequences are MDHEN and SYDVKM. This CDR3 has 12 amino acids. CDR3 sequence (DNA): TGTGCCAGCAGTTTATCGGTTAATGGCTACACCTTC. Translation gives CASSLSVNGYTF.

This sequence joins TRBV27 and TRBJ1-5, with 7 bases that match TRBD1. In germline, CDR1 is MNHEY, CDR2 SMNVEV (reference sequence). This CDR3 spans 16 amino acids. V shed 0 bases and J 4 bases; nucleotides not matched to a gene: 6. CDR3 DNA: TGTGCCAGCAGTTTATCTAGGGGGCCCACTAATCAGCCCCAGCATTTT. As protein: CASSLSRGPTNQPQHF.

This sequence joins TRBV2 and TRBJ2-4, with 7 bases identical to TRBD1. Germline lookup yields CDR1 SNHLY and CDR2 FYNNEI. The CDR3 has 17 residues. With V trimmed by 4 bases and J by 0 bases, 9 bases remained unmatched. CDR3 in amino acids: CASSGSDRALAKNIQYF. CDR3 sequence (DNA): TGTGCCAGCAGTGGGTCCGACAGGGCCCTAGCCAAAAACATTCAGTACTTC.

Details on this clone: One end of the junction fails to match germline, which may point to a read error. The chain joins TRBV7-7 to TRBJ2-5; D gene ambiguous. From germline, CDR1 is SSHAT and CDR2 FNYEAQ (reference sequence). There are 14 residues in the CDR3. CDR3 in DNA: TGTGCTAGCAGCTTAGTAAGGAGCCAAGAGACCCAGTACTTC. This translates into CASSLVRSQETQYF.

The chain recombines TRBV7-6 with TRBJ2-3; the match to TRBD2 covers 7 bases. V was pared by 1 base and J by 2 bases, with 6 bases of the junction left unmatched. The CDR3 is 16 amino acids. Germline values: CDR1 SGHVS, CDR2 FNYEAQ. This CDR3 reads CASSLEGLRPTDTQYF. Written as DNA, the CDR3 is TGTGCCAGCAGCTTAGAGGGACTACGTCCCACAGATACGCAGTATTTT.

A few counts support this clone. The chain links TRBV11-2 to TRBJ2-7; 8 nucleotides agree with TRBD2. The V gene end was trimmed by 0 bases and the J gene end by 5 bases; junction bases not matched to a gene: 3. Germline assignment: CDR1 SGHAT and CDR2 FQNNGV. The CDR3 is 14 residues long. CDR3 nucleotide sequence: TGTGCCAGCAGCTTAGAAGTACTAGCGGACGAGCAGTACTTC. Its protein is CASSLEVLADEQYF.

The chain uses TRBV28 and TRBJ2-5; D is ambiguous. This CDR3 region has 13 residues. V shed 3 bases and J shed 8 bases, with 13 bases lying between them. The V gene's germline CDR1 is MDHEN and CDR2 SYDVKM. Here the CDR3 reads CASSLPILATQYF. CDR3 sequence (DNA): TGTGCCAGCAGTTTGCCCATCCTGGCAACCCAGTACTTC. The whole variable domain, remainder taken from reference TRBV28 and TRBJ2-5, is DVKVTQSSRYLVKRTGEKVFLECVQDMDHENMFWYRQDPGLGLRLIYFSYDVKMKEKGDIPEGYSVSREKKERFSLILESASTNQTSMYLCASSLPILATQYFGPGTRLLVL.

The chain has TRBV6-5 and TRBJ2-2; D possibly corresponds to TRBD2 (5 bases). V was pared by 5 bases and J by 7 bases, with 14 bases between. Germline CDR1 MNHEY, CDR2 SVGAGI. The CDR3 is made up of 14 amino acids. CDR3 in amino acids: CASSPGLWGGELFF. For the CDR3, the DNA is TGTGCCAGCAGTCCCGGACTCTGGGGCGGGGAGCTGTTTTTT.

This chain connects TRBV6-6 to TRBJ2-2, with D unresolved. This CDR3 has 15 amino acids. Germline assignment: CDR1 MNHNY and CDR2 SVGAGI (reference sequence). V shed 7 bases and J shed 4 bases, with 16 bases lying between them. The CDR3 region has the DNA TGTGCCAGCAAAGCAACTGGGTCGGGCACCGGGGAGCTGTTTTTT. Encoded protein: CASKATGSGTGELFF.